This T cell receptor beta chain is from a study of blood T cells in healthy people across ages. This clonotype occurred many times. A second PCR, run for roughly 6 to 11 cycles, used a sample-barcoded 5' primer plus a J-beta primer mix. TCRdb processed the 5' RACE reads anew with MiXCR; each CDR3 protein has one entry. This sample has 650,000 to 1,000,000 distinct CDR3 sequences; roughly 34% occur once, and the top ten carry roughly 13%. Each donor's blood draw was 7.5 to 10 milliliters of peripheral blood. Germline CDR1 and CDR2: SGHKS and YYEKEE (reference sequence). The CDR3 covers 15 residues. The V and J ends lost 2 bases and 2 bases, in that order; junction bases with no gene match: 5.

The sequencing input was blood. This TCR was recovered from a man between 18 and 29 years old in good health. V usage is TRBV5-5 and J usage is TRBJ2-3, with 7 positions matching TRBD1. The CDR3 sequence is CASSLRGRTTDTQYF. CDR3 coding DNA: TGTGCCAGCAGCTTAAGGGGGCGCACCACAGATACGCAGTATTTT.